This T cell receptor beta chain emerged from a study of blood T cells in healthy people across ages. Study-wide points: More naive CD4+ cells and higher diversity marked long-lived donors relative to aged donors. Diversity of TCR beta per million T cells declined in a roughly linear way with age. Donor CMV infection status was unknown, possibly confounding age-related changes in expanded clonotypes.

Sample donors were healthy Caucasian individuals that came from Russia, aged roughly 6 to 100. CDR3 length equals 18 residues. Germline V gene sequence: CDR1 SGDLS, CDR2 YYNGEE. Deletions cut 0 bases from V and 2 bases from J, with 15 bases between. The second PCR ran 7 to 11 cycles with a sample-barcoded 5' primer and J-beta primers. TCRdb re-called the 5' RACE reads through MiXCR, storing one row per CDR3 protein. The sample contains about 1.6 million distinct CDR3 sequences, 30% to 35% of which appear only once. As to this clonotype: Its antigen is not identified.

V gene TRBV9 combines with J gene TRBJ2-6; D perhaps matches TRBD2 (6 bases). The TCR comes from a woman aged 25 to 39 in good health. Sequenced input: blood. DNA for the CDR3: TGTGCCAGCAGCGTAGACCAAGGAGGGCGGGCTGGGGCCAACGTCCTGACTTTC. Protein product: CASSVDQGGRAGANVLTF.